This T cell receptor (beta chain) was sequenced in a study of early T cells in non-severe SARS-CoV-2 infection. About the research overall: Unsorted whole blood bulk RNA was sequenced, with unpaired chains. Study results and caveats: Database matching using VDJdb favored anti-spike CD8 responses, with private and CD4 specificities left missing.

Attachment of unique molecular identifiers to individual cDNA molecules was performed. MiXCR was run by TCRdb on the 5' RACE reads, yielding one entry per CDR3 protein. There are some 48,000 distinct CDR3 sequences in the sample; about 13% occur only once, and roughly a tenth lies in the top ten. Trimming removed 1 base from V and 6 bases from J, with 9 bases in between. Germline V lookup: CDR1 SEHNR, CDR2 FQNEAQ (reference sequence). This CDR3 region has 13 residues. This clonotype was observed at least ten times. Its target is unknown. The source is an adult who was a healthcare worker with PCR-confirmed SARS-CoV-2 infection or an uninfected control (not recorded which). Sequencing used whole blood. The V gene is TRBV7-9, the J gene TRBJ1-1, with D tentatively TRBD1 (6 bases). The CDR3 DNA follows: TGTGCCAGCAGCTTAGAGGGGGGAGCTGAAGCTTTCTTT. Its protein is CASSLEGGAEAFF.